This record covers a single T cell receptor beta chain. This entry is derived from a study of T cell repertoires in ileal Crohn's disease. Clones were sequenced by immunoSEQ multiplex PCR, and TCRdb holds only the in-frame ones, with some missing. Here the sample spans some 8,000 clones, approximately 85% being singletons. Time point defined: inflamed ileum from the surgical specimen. The germline V gene has CDR1 MNHNS and CDR2 SASEGT. The CDR3 totals 13 residues. The ends lost 10 bases at V and 2 bases at J; junction bases unmatched: 4. The origin of this receptor is an adult with Crohn's disease. J is TRBJ2-2 and V is TRBV6-1, with 7 positions matching TRBD1. The sample taken for sequencing was ileal tissue. The CDR3 nucleotides are TGTGCCACCGGGACAGATAACACCGGGGAGCTGTTTTTT. It is translated as CATGTDNTGELFF.